One and the same sample provided the 20 T cell receptor beta chains below, sequenced in a study of vaccination effects on CD4 cells after COVID-19. The protocol was immunoSEQ multiplex PCR, while the TCRdb copy is restricted to in-frame clones and leaves out a portion. The sample contains 30,000 to 45,000 clones, about 78% of which appear only once. Antigens for these TCRs are unknown. Antigen-specific CD4+ T cells were first expanded with viral peptide pools by the ViraFEST assay and only then sequenced. Culturing for approximately 10 days preceded CD4+ T cell isolation. The person was diagnosed with PCR-confirmed SARS-CoV-2 infection between March and December 2020. The material was CD4+ T cells from PBMCs cultured with HCoV-NL63 spike peptides, obtained before COVID-19 vaccination. Receptors were obtained from a human donor who had a prior SARS-CoV-2 infection.

The chain has TRBV21-1 and TRBJ2-1; the listed D gene, TRBD2, was not tested against the DNA. TRBV21-1 has pseudogene status. This CDR3 has 17 amino acids. In nucleotides, the CDR3 is TGTGCCAGCAGCAAAGACGGACTTTGGCGGATATACAATGAGCAGTTCTTC. Its translation is CASSKDGLWRIYNEQFF.

The rearrangement links TRBV15 to TRBJ2-7, with a tentative D call TRBD2 (6 bases). Trimming stripped 3 bases from V and 3 bases from J, with 15 bases between. CDR1 and CDR2 from the germline V gene are LNHNV and YYDKDF (reference sequence). The CDR3 has 15 amino acids. DNA for the CDR3: TGTGCCACCAGCAGGGGCCAGCGGAGGGGCTACGAGCAGTACTTC. Amino acid sequence: CATSRGQRRGYEQYF.

There are a few counts of this clone. The chain employs TRBV29-1 and TRBJ2-7, with 12 bases identical to TRBD1. Germline lookup yields CDR1 SQVTM and CDR2 ANQGSEA. The CDR3 contains 14 residues. The V and J ends lost 5 bases and 5 bases, in that order; junction bases with no gene match: 7. CDR3 region: CSVRGGQGADEQYF. Here the CDR3 DNA reads TGCAGCGTTAGGGGGGGACAGGGGGCGGACGAGCAGTACTTC.

This clone was detected only a few times. This sequence joins TRBV7-2 and TRBJ2-7; D is unclear. The CDR3 is 13 residues long. The V and J ends lost 5 bases and 4 bases respectively, with 12 bases between them. The germline V gene encodes CDR1 SGHTA and CDR2 FQGNSA. The CDR3 protein is CASSPGVWYEQYF. CDR3 coding DNA: TGTGCCAGCAGCCCTGGGGTATGGTACGAGCAGTACTTC.

The genes are TRBV7-2 and TRBJ2-7; 11 bases align to TRBD1. CDR3 length: 14 residues. Trimming cost V 3 bases and J 9 bases; bases outside gene matches: 7. CDR1 is SGHTA, CDR2 FQGNSA, per germline. The CDR3 loop reads CASSFGQGALRQYF. Here the CDR3 DNA reads TGTGCCAGCAGCTTCGGACAGGGGGCGCTTAGGCAGTACTTC.

This sequence joins TRBV12-3 or TRBV12-4 and TRBJ1-2; D is unresolved. This CDR3 has 12 residues. V was shortened by 7 bases and J by 4 bases, with 10 bases between the two germline ends. The CDR3 bases are TGTGCCAGCAACATTCACGGCTATGGCTACACCTTC. This codes for CASNIHGYGYTF.

The V and J genes are TRBV27 and TRBJ2-2; D perhaps matches TRBD2 (6 bases). V was pared by 1 base and J by 5 bases, with 11 bases between. Germline V lookup: CDR1 MNHEY, CDR2 SMNVEV (reference sequence). The CDR3 is 15 amino acids. The CDR3 nucleotides read TGTGCCAGCAGTTTATTCGGGAGCGTGACCGGGGAGCTGTTTTTT. It specifies CASSLFGSVTGELFF.

This chain uses TRBV6-1 with TRBJ2-1; 10 bases match TRBD2. V trimming: 1 base; J trimming: 13 bases; junction bases outside the gene matches: 10. Germline values: CDR1 MNHNS, CDR2 SASEGT. CDR3 size: 15 residues. The CDR3 DNA reads as TGTGCCAGCAGTGAAGGAGGAGCGGGGGGGACATCTCAGTTCTTC. Translation gives CASSEGGAGGTSQFF.

The J gene is TRBJ1-4, the V gene TRBV7-3; D uncertain. This CDR3 region has 13 residues. Trimming removed 3 bases from V and 8 bases from J, with 10 bases in between. From germline, CDR1 is SGHTA and CDR2 FQGTGA. For the CDR3, the DNA is TGTGCCAGCAGCTTTGGTCCGGGCGAAAAACTGTTTTTT. Its protein product is CASSFGPGEKLFF.

CDR3 amino acids: CASSDGSGSTDTQYF. The DNA of the CDR3 is TGTGCCAGCAGCGACGGGAGCGGGAGTACAGATACGCAGTATTTT. V gene TRBV5-4 combines with J gene TRBJ2-3; 8 nucleotides agree with TRBD2. Germline CDR1 reads SGHNT; CDR2 reads YYREEE (reference sequence). CDR3 length: 15 residues. The V and J ends lost 4 bases and 3 bases, in that order; junction bases with no gene match: 7.

The V call is TRBV10-3, the J call TRBJ2-1, with 15 positions matching TRBD2. The junction had 10 bases not matched to a gene; V was cut back by 6 bases and J by 10 bases. This CDR3 contains 16 residues. Germline V gene sequence: CDR1 ENHRY, CDR2 SYGVKD. This CDR3 reads CAISGLAGGPGSEQFF. Here the CDR3 DNA reads TGTGCCATCAGCGGACTAGCGGGGGGGCCGGGGTCGGAGCAGTTCTTC.

The rearrangement links TRBV7-2 to TRBJ2-5; D is uncertain. The ends were cut back, 3 bases at V and 4 bases at J, with 6 bases in the middle. Germline V gene sequence: CDR1 SGHTA, CDR2 FQGNSA. CDR3 size: 12 residues. The CDR3 nucleotides read TGTGCCAGCAGCTTTATGGGAGAGACCCAGTACTTC. Translation: CASSFMGETQYF.

The V gene is TRBV5-6, the J gene TRBJ2-7; possibly TRBD1 for D (5 bases). This CDR3 has 13 residues. V was shortened by 1 base and J by 7 bases, with 12 bases between the two germline ends. Germline V gene data show CDR1 as SGHDT and CDR2 as YYEEEE. This chain's CDR3 is CASSLFPGQEQYF. The CDR3, as DNA: TGTGCCAGCAGCTTGTTTCCAGGGCAGGAGCAGTACTTC.

This chain connects TRBV5-5 to TRBJ2-3, with D hard to call. CDR3 length equals 13 residues. In germline, CDR1 is SGHKS, CDR2 YYEKEE (reference sequence). With 1 base removed from V and 6 bases from J, the gap between germline ends came to 9 bases. CDR3 nucleotides: TGTGCCAGCAGCTTGTTGTCTGCTGATACGCAGTATTTT. It translates to CASSLLSADTQYF.

The chain carries TRBV5-4 and TRBJ1-6, with unresolved D. Germline V gene data show CDR1 as SGHNT and CDR2 as YYREEE (reference sequence). Trimming took 0 bases from V and 10 from J, leaving 5 bases between them. CDR3 length: 12 amino acids. CDR3 sequence: CASSLDSSPLHF. DNA for the CDR3: TGTGCCAGCAGCTTGGATAGCTCACCCCTCCACTTT. Full variable domain (rest looked up from reference TRBV5-4 and TRBJ1-6): ETGVTQSPTHLIKTRGQQVTLRCSSQSGHNTVSWYQQALGQGPQFIFQYYREEENGRGNFPPRFSGLQFPNYSSELNVNALELDDSALYLCASSLDSSPLHFGNGTRLTVT.

The chain couples TRBV6-6 to TRBJ2-7, with 7 bases identical to TRBD1. The CDR3 consists of 14 residues. The germline V gene has CDR1 MNHNY and CDR2 SVGAGI (reference sequence). The trim removed 8 bases at V and 6 bases at J, leaving 13 bases unmatched. DNA of the CDR3: TGTGCCAGCGGAAACAGGGGTCGCGTCGGCGAGCAGTACTTC. Translation: CASGNRGRVGEQYF.

The rearrangement uses TRBV28 and TRBJ2-7; D remains unclear. Germline V CDR1 and CDR2: MDHEN, SYDVKM. Deletions cut 6 bases from V and 2 bases from J, with 17 bases between. The CDR3 loop spans 15 amino acids. CDR3 in DNA: TGTGCCAGCAGCCGCTTCACCCTAGGAGCCTACGAGCAGTACTTC. Residues: CASSRFTLGAYEQYF.

The chain links TRBV28 to TRBJ2-3, with 8 bases matching TRBD1. The CDR3 has 14 residues. V gave up 5 bases and J gave up 7 bases; unmatched junction bases: 8. Germline CDR1 reads MDHEN; CDR2 reads SYDVKM. In DNA form, the CDR3 reads TGTGCCAGCAGTGTCTCAGGGGGCGCATATACGCAGTATTTT. Encoded protein: CASSVSGGAYTQYF.

The chain links TRBV12-3 or TRBV12-4 to TRBJ1-1; D perhaps matches TRBD1 (5 bases). CDR3 length: 12 residues. Trimming pared 4 bases from V and 4 bases from J, leaving 7 bases between. CDR3 in DNA: TGTGCCAGCAGTTGGGGCTCCACTGAAGCTTTCTTT. This sequence encodes CASSWGSTEAFF.

This chain connects TRBV5-4 to TRBJ2-1; 9 bases map to TRBD2. V lost 1 base to trimming and J lost 5 bases; unmatched junction nucleotides: 1. The length of the CDR3 is 14 residues. Germline V CDR1 and CDR2: SGHNT, YYREEE (reference sequence). CDR3 in DNA: TGTGCCAGCAGCTTGACTAGCGGGCACAATGAGCAGTTCTTC. This translates into CASSLTSGHNEQFF.